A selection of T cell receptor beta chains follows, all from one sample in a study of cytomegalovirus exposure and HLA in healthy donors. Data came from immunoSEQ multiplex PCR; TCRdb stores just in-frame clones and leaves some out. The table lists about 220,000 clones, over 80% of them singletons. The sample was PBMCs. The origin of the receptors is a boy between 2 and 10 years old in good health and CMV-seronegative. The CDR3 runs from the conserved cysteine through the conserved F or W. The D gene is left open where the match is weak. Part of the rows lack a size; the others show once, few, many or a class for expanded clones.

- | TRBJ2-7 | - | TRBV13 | TGTGCCAGCAGCTTAGGCGGCTCCTACGAGCAGTACTTC | CASSLGGSYEQYF
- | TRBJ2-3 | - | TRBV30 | TGTGCCTGGAGCCTGACTAGTCTTTCCACAGATACGCAGTATTTT | CAWSLTSLSTDTQYF
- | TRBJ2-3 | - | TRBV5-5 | TGTGCCAGCGTACTAGGCAGGATCAGCACAGATACGCAGTATTTT | CASVLGRISTDTQYF
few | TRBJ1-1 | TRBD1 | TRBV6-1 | TGTGCCAGCAGCGGGGACAGTGTGGGTACTGAAGCTTTCTTT | CASSGDSVGTEAFF
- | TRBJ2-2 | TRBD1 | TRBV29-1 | TGCAGCGTCGAGGACAGGACCGGGGAGCTGTTTTTT | CSVEDRTGELFF
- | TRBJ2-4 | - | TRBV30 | TGTGCCTGGAGTCACTCACGAAGAAACATTCAGTACTTC | CAWSHSRRNIQYF
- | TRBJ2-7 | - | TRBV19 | TGTGCCAGTAGTATTACCAAAACAGCAGGGAACCACGAGCAGTACTTC | CASSITKTAGNHEQYF
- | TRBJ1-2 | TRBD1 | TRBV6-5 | TGTGCCAGCAGTTCGGACAGGGGGCGGCCTGGCGGCTACACCTTC | CASSSDRGRPGGYTF
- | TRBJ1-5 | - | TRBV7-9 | TGTGCCAGTTCAAGGGCGGGGGGCAATCAGCCCCAGCATTTT | CASSRAGGNQPQHF
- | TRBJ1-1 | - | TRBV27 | TGTGCCAGCAGTTTATCGCGGGGCAATAATGAAGCTTTCTTT | CASSLSRGNNEAFF
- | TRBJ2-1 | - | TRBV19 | TGTGCCAGTAGTATTAGTAACGGGATAAAAAATGAGCAGTTCTTC | CASSISNGIKNEQFF
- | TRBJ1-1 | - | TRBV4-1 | TGCGCCAGCAGCCTTGAACTTCAAGCGAACACTGAAGCTTTCTTT | CASSLELQANTEAFF
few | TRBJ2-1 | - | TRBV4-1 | TGCGCCAGCAGCACAACTAGCCGTGAGCAGTTCTTC | CASSTTSREQFF
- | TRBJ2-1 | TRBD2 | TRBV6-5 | TGTGCCAGCTTAGCGGGGGTTGAGCAGTTCTTC | CASLAGVEQFF
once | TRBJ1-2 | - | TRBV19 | TGTGCCAGTAGTCCCGTGGGAAGGGGCTATGGCTACACCTTC | CASSPVGRGYGYTF
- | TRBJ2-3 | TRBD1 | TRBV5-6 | TGTGCCAGCAGCGGCCTGGGACAGAACACAGATACGCAGTATTTT | CASSGLGQNTDTQYF
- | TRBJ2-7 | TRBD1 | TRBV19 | TGTGCCAGTACCCCAGGACAGGAAAGTATCTACGAGCAGTACTTC | CASTPGQESIYEQYF
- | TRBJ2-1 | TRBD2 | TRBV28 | TGTGCCAGCAGTCAAACTAGCGGGAGGGGCAATGAGCAGTTCTTC | CASSQTSGRGNEQFF
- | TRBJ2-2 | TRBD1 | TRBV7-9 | TGTGCCAGCAGCCGCGGGACAGGGGTCGGGGAGCTGTTTTTT | CASSRGTGVGELFF
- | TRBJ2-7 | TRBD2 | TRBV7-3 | TGTGCCAGCAGTTTCGGGACTAGCGGCTCCTACGAGCAGTACTTC | CASSFGTSGSYEQYF
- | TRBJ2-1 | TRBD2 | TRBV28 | TGTGCCAGCAGGACTAGCGACTCCTACAATGAGCAGTTCTTC | CASRTSDSYNEQFF
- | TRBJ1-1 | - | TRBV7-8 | TGTGCCAGCAGCCAATCCCGGGACACTGAAGCTTTCTTT | CASSQSRDTEAFF
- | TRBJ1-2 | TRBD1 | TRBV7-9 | TGTGCCAGCAGCTTAGGAGGGGGCGGCTACACCTTC | CASSLGGGGYTF
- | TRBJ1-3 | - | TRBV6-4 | TGTGCCAGCAGTGACTCGGGGCCATCCGAACCGGACTCTGGAAACACCATATATTTT | CASSDSGPSEPDSGNTIYF
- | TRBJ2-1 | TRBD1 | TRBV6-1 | TGTGCCAGCAGTGAAAGGGACAGGGGTTATGAGCAGTTCTTC | CASSERDRGYEQFF
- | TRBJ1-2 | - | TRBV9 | TGTGCCAGCACCGGAGGGCGTCTGACTAACTATGGCTACACCTTC | CASTGGRLTNYGYTF
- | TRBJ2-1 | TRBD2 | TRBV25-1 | TGTGCCAGCGCCGGACTAGAAGCCTACAATGAGCAGTTCTTC | CASAGLEAYNEQFF
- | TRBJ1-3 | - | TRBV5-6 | TGTGCCAGCAGCTTGATGGGGGCCGGGCCCTCTGGAAACACCATATATTTT | CASSLMGAGPSGNTIYF
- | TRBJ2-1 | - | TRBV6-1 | TGTGCCGGCGAGCGGAGCTCCTACAATGAGCAGTTCTTC | CAGERSSYNEQFF
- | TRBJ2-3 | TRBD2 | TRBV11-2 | TGTGCCAGCAGAAAACGTGGACTAGCGGGTTCGCGGGATACGCAGTATTTT | CASRKRGLAGSRDTQYF
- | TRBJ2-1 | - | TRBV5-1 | TGCGCCAGCAGCTTGGCTGGCGGAAGCTCCTACAATGAGCAGTTCTTC | CASSLAGGSSYNEQFF
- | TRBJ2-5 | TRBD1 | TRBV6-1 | TGTGCCAGCAGTGGGGACAGGGGTGAGACCCAGTACTTC | CASSGDRGETQYF
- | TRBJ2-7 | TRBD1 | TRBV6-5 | TGTGCCAGCAGAGAGGACAGGACCTACGAGCAGTACTTC | CASREDRTYEQYF
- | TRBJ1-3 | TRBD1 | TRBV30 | TGTGCCTGGAGTGGGGACAGAGTCTCTGGAAACACCATATATTTT | CAWSGDRVSGNTIYF
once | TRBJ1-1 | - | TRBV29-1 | TGCAGCGTTGAAAATGTTCGGAACACTGAAGCTTTCTTT | CSVENVRNTEAFF